The 9 T cell receptor beta chains below were found in one sample sequenced in a study of blood T cell repertoires in COVID-19. Clones were sequenced by immunoSEQ multiplex PCR, and TCRdb holds only the in-frame ones, with some missing. The top ten hold approximately 10% of the sample, which has about 270,000 clones, approximately 86% seen once. Sequenced input: peripheral blood. These receptors all come from a man aged 35 to 55 with active or convalescent COVID-19.

This rearrangement joins TRBV18 to TRBJ2-6; D is possibly TRBD2 (6 bases). This CDR3 is 16 amino acids long. The V end lost 1 base, the J end lost 2 bases, and 9 bases lay between the germline ends. CDR1 KGHSH and CDR2 LQKENI come from the germline V gene. The CDR3 DNA follows: TGTGCCAGCTCACCACAAGGAGGGACTGGGGCCAACGTCCTGACTTTC. This encodes CASSPQGGTGANVLTF.

The chain links TRBV2 to TRBJ1-1; D remains unclear. Germline CDR1 and CDR2: SNHLY and FYNNEI. Deletions cut 8 bases from V and 6 bases from J, with 13 bases between. CDR3 length equals 12 residues. CDR3 protein: CASLPEGAEAFF. CDR3 in DNA: TGTGCCAGCCTCCCCGAAGGAGCTGAAGCTTTCTTT. Drawing the rest from reference TRBV2 and TRBJ1-1, the complete variable domain is EPEVTQTPSHQVTQMGQEVILRCVPISNHLYFYWYRQILGQKVEFLVSFYNNEISEKSEIFDDQFSVERPDGSNFTLKIRSTKLEDSAMYFCASLPEGAEAFFGQGTRLTVV.

The chain has TRBV20-1 and TRBJ2-1; a weak D match, TRBD2 (7 bases). V was trimmed by 3 bases and J by 12 bases, leaving 18 bases between them. Per germline, CDR1 DFQATT and CDR2 SNEGSKA (reference sequence). The CDR3 length is 13 residues. This CDR3 reads CSASPAGQLSQFF. The CDR3 DNA sequence: TGCAGTGCTAGTCCAGCGGGACAATTATCGCAGTTCTTC.

The rearrangement uses TRBV9 and TRBJ2-7; 13 positions match TRBD2. The J segment lost 6 bases and the V segment lost 4 bases, leaving 4 bases of the junction unmatched. CDR3 length equals 14 residues. Germline V CDR1 and CDR2: SGDLS, YYNGEE. This chain's CDR3 is CASSPWTSGGEQYF. The CDR3 DNA sequence: TGTGCCAGCAGCCCCTGGACTAGCGGGGGCGAGCAGTACTTC. Combining the CDR3 with reference TRBV9 and TRBJ2-7 gives the whole variable domain DSGVTQTPKHLITATGQRVTLRCSPRSGDLSVYWYQQSLDQGLQFLIQYYNGEERAKGNILERFSAQQFPDLHSELNLSSLELGDSALYFCASSPWTSGGEQYFGPGTRLTVT.

This sequence joins TRBV4-1 and TRBJ2-7, with TRBD1 matching 8 bases. Trimming took 5 bases from V and 6 from J; bases not matched to a gene: 18. The germline V gene encodes CDR1 MGHRA and CDR2 YSYEKL. The CDR3 loop spans 17 amino acids. CDR3 sequence (DNA): TGCGCCAGCAGCTCCGAAAAATCCGGGACAGGAGGGTCCGAGCAGTACTTC. Translation: CASSSEKSGTGGSEQYF.

The chain joins TRBV5-1 to TRBJ1-1; D call uncertain. The V and J ends lost 5 bases and 1 base respectively, with 15 bases between them. The length of the CDR3 is 15 residues. The germline CDR1 and CDR2 sequences are SGHRS and YFSETQ. CDR3 DNA: TGCGCCAGCAGGATGGGTCTGACAACGAACACTGAAGCTTTCTTT. Translation: CASRMGLTTNTEAFF.

V gene TRBV18 combines with J gene TRBJ2-4, with D possibly being TRBD1 (6 bases). The CDR3 totals 16 residues. The germline gives CDR1 KGHSH, CDR2 LQKENI. V gave up 0 bases and J gave up 6 bases, with 15 bases separating them. CDR3 DNA: TGTGCCAGCTCACCACCGGGACAAAGAGGGGGAAACATTCAGTACTTC. The encoded protein is CASSPPGQRGGNIQYF.

The chain combines TRBV5-5 with TRBJ2-2, with D possibly being TRBD1 (6 bases). With 2 bases removed from V and 4 bases from J, the gap between germline ends came to 15 bases. The CDR3 is 16 amino acids. Germline V gene data show CDR1 as SGHKS and CDR2 as YYEKEE (reference sequence). The CDR3 DNA reads as TGTGCCAGCAGCTTTCTAGGGGGAGCGGTCACCGGGGAGCTGTTTTTT. Translated: CASSFLGGAVTGELFF.

The gene calls are TRBV5-6 and TRBJ2-7; possibly TRBD2 for D (6 bases). V lost 0 bases, J lost 2 bases, and 12 bases lay in between. This CDR3 contains 15 residues. Germline CDR1 SGHDT, CDR2 YYEEEE. The CDR3: CASSLAGGAPYEQYF. In nucleotides, the CDR3 is TGTGCCAGCAGCTTGGCAGGAGGGGCCCCCTACGAGCAGTACTTC.